This is a list of T cell receptor beta chains from one sample in a study of Ad26.COV2.S vaccination and SARS-CoV-2 variants. Sequenced by immunoSEQ multiplex PCR; TCRdb stores in-frame clones only, minus some. The sample comprises around 400,000 clones, approximately 91% of which are singletons, and around 1.8% rests with the top ten. Sequences were derived from peripheral blood, sampled in a trial of Ad26.COV2.S vaccine versus placebo. The receptors here all came from a person between 18 and 60 years old who received the Ad26.COV2.S COVID-19 vaccine or a placebo. Each CDR3 is given with its conserved first and last residue. The D gene is left open where the match is weak. The size entry is marked missing in some rows and otherwise reads once, few, many or a size class.

size	D	V	J	CDR3	DNA
few	TRBD1	TRBV6-5	TRBJ2-7	CATTIGTGPIYEQYF	TGTGCCACCACCATTGGGACAGGTCCAATCTACGAGCAGTACTTC
NA	TRBD1	TRBV6-6	TRBJ1-5	CASRRTGGNSNQPQHF	TGTGCCAGCAGGCGTACAGGGGGCAATAGCAATCAGCCCCAGCATTTT
NA	NA	TRBV7-8	TRBJ2-2	CASSLASGANTGELFF	TGTGCCAGCTCCCTCGCCAGCGGAGCTAACACCGGGGAGCTGTTTTTT
NA	TRBD1	TRBV28	TRBJ2-5	CASSWERGQGKETQYF	TGTGCCAGCAGTTGGGAGAGGGGACAGGGGAAAGAGACCCAGTACTTC
NA	NA	TRBV11-2	TRBJ2-7	CASSLDQVGTYEQYF	TGTGCCAGCAGCTTAGATCAAGTCGGGACCTACGAGCAGTACTTC
NA	NA	TRBV5-8	TRBJ2-7	CASSLVRYEQYF	TGTGCCAGCAGCTTGGTCAGGTACGAGCAGTACTTC
NA	TRBD1	TRBV5-4	TRBJ1-2	CASSPTGGGYGYTF	TGTGCCAGCAGCCCCACAGGGGGGGGCTATGGCTACACCTTC
NA	TRBD1	TRBV30	TRBJ1-4	CAWRTFGQGNNEKLFF	TGTGCCTGGAGGACTTTTGGACAGGGGAATAATGAAAAACTGTTTTTT
NA	NA	TRBV30	TRBJ1-5	CAWSLRLGSNQPQHF	TGTGCCTGGAGTCTCCGCTTGGGAAGCAATCAGCCCCAGCATTTT
NA	NA	TRBV28	TRBJ1-2	CASRVPRGYGYTF	TGTGCCAGCAGAGTCCCAAGGGGCTATGGCTACACCTTC
NA	NA	TRBV28	TRBJ1-5	CASSLDEGRPQHF	TGTGCCAGCAGTTTAGACGAGGGCCGGCCCCAGCATTTT
NA	TRBD1	TRBV9	TRBJ1-2	CASSDPGTGRDYGYTF	TGTGCCAGCAGCGACCCCGGGACAGGGAGGGACTATGGCTACACCTTC
NA	NA	TRBV3-1/TRBV3-2	TRBJ2-3	CASSQKRDTQYF	TGTGCCAGCAGCCAAAAGCGAGATACGCAGTATTTT
NA	TRBD2	TRBV10-3	TRBJ2-7	CAASGGISEQYF	TGTGCCGCGAGCGGGGGTATATCCGAGCAGTACTTC
NA	NA	TRBV4-3	TRBJ2-3	CASSQGRGPDTQYF	TGCGCCAGCAGCCAAGGGAGGGGTCCAGATACGCAGTATTTT
NA	TRBD2	TRBV19	TRBJ2-7	CASSWLAGVDEQYF	TGTGCCAGTAGTTGGCTAGCGGGAGTAGACGAGCAGTACTTC
once	NA	TRBV6-5	TRBJ2-3	CASSHGTWDSDTQYF	TGTGCCAGCAGCCACGGGACTTGGGACTCAGATACGCAGTATTTT
NA	NA	TRBV9	TRBJ1-1	CASSVAMGALGTEAFF	TGTGCCAGCAGCGTAGCTATGGGAGCCTTGGGCACTGAAGCTTTCTTT
NA	NA	TRBV3-1/TRBV3-2	TRBJ1-2	CASSQESARGGPRYTF	TGTGCCAGCAGCCAAGAGTCGGCAAGGGGGGGCCCCCGCTACACCTTC
NA	TRBD1	TRBV9	TRBJ2-7	CASRDRDRSSYEQYF	TGTGCCAGCAGAGACAGGGACAGGAGCTCCTACGAGCAGTACTTC
NA	NA	TRBV7-2	TRBJ2-2	CASSRREANTGELFF	TGTGCCAGCAGCCGCCGCGAGGCGAACACCGGGGAGCTGTTTTTT
NA	TRBD1	TRBV9	TRBJ1-6	CASSVAGGEPNSPLHF	TGTGCCAGCAGCGTAGCAGGGGGCGAGCCCAATTCACCCCTCCACTTT
few	NA	TRBV28	TRBJ2-2	CASSRGIGTGELFF	TGTGCCAGCAGTCGGGGGATAGGGACCGGGGAGCTGTTTTTT
NA	NA	TRBV23-1	TRBJ1-4	CASSTPGEGKLFF	TGCGCCAGCAGTACTCCAGGGGAGGGAAAACTGTTTTTT
NA	TRBD1	TRBV7-6	TRBJ2-2	CASSLEPGTAGELFF	TGTGCCAGCAGCTTAGAGCCCGGGACAGCCGGGGAGCTGTTTTTT
NA	TRBD1	TRBV6-5	TRBJ2-2	CASSLGTGNTGELFF	TGTGCCAGCAGTCTAGGGACAGGGAACACCGGGGAGCTGTTTTTT
NA	TRBD2	TRBV10-3	TRBJ2-1	CAISEGRGRLAGGGNEQFF	TGTGCCATCAGTGAGGGGAGGGGAAGGCTAGCGGGAGGAGGGAATGAGCAGTTCTTC
NA	TRBD2	TRBV15	TRBJ2-1	CATSREGLAGVREQFF	TGTGCCACCAGCAGAGAGGGACTAGCGGGAGTCAGGGAGCAGTTCTTC